This note documents a single T cell receptor (beta chain) sequence. This CDR3 spans 16 amino acids. The germline gives CDR1 SEHNR, CDR2 FQNEAQ (reference sequence). V lost 0 bases to trimming and J lost 4 bases, with 13 bases between them. This entry belongs to a study of cytotoxic CD8 clonotypes in ibrutinib-treated CLL. Using immunoSEQ multiplex PCR, the repertoire was profiled, and TCRdb retains in-frame clones only, with some absent. Among 35,000 to 55,000 clones listed, under 75% were seen once. The chain uses TRBV7-9 and TRBJ1-5, with D hard to call. This specimen consisted of PBMCs, obtained after 12 months of ibrutinib treatment. This clonotype originated in a human donor with chronic lymphocytic leukemia. The CDR3 DNA is TGTGCCAGCAGCTTAGCATGGCTGGGTCAGAATCAGCCCCAGCATTTT. Translating gives CASSLAWLGQNQPQHF.